The TCR beta chain described here comes from a study of blood T cell repertoires in COVID-19. Study details: In each case, the material was cDNA or gDNA derived from T cells, B-cell-depleted T cells, or PBMCs.

Per the original data handling: Nucleated cell number was recorded as an estimate derived from reference gene primer amplification. Clones were read by immunoSEQ multiplex PCR, and TCRdb kept only the in-frame ones, dropping some. V and J calls and clone size are given by that table; D and trimming were obtained from the DNA. The profile shows around 170,000 clones, under 80% of them singletons. The V gene's germline CDR1 is SGHKS and CDR2 YYEKEE (reference sequence). The CDR3 contains 17 residues. With 6 bases clipped from V and 6 bases from J, the junction kept 10 bases outside the gene matches. The sequenced sample consisted of peripheral blood. This chain connects TRBV5-5 to TRBJ2-4, with 15 positions matching TRBD2. This TCR was recovered from a woman older than 75 with acute or convalescent COVID-19. CDR3 bases: TGTGCCAGCACCGAGGGGACTAGCGGGAGGAGACGAAACATTCAGTACTTC. Its translation: CASTEGTSGRRRNIQYF.